This T cell receptor (beta chain) was profiled in a study of cytomegalovirus exposure and HLA in healthy donors. Overall study context: HLA-typed donors were the source of about 81 million unique TCRs held in an early data release.

The CDR3 is 13 residues long. The PCR contained 60 Vbeta and 13 Jbeta primers. Libraries were prepared by immunoSEQ multiplex PCR; TCRdb keeps only in-frame clonotypes and omits some of them. Of 90,000 to 120,000 clones in the sample, around 82% are singletons; the top ten hold over 3.5%. Study conclusions and caveats: What TCR beta sequences reportedly achieved was accurate prediction of HLA-A and HLA-B alleles in most subjects. Other equally common chains were less clonally expanded than HLA-associated TCR beta chains, a later analysis showed. Usually a TCR sequence was rare, but some public TCRs were found in many donors.

Remarks on this clone: Its antigen is unknown.

Specimen: PBMCs. The chain uses TRBV21-1 and TRBJ1-2. TRBV21-1 is classified as a pseudogene. The receptor was derived from a woman in her forties or fifties in good health and CMV-seropositive. DNA for the CDR3: TGTGCCAGCAGAAGACCCGTGAGGAGGGGCTACACCTTC. The encoded protein is CASRRPVRRGYTF.